The 6 T cell receptor beta chains below were found in one sample sequenced in a study of blood T cell repertoires in COVID-19 (dated by TCRdb to 2018 to 2021). The library was built by means of the immunoSEQ multiplex PCR assay. The source is immuneACCESS, and TCRdb retained only in-frame sequences with V and J called. Part of the clones is not carried over; for the studies checked, unresolved V genes explain less than half of this, and the remainder is unexplained. Within this sample are some 270,000 clones, with approximately 85% of them counted one time only. The leading ten clones occupy 0.87% of the sample. The sample consisted of peripheral blood. The receptors come from a human donor with COVID-19, enrolled during active disease. The donor label of this sample is uncertain.

The gene calls are TRBV7-2 and TRBJ1-2; TRBD1 is a possible D gene (6 bases). V lost 1 base and J 8 bases, leaving 14 bases between the germline ends. The CDR3 is 14 amino acids. From germline, CDR1 is SGHTA and CDR2 FQGNSA. CDR3 bases: TGTGCCAGCAGCTTAGTTTCAGGGGACAACGGCTACACCTTC. This translates into CASSLVSGDNGYTF.

The rearrangement joins TRBV7-8 to TRBJ2-1; TRBD2 is a possible D gene (7 bases). The germline V gene encodes CDR1 SGHVS and CDR2 FQNEAQ. The CDR3 covers 14 residues. Deletions cut 10 bases from V and 2 bases from J, with 15 bases between. The CDR3 protein is CATGGGGPYNEQFF. The CDR3 DNA reads as TGTGCCACCGGGGGCGGGGGACCCTACAATGAGCAGTTCTTC.

The rearrangement joins TRBV20-1 to TRBJ2-2, with D perhaps matching TRBD2 (5 bases). The ends were cut back, 3 bases at V and 3 bases at J, with 11 bases in the middle. This CDR3 has 14 residues. Germline-derived CDR1 and CDR2 are DFQATT and SNEGSKA (reference sequence). For the CDR3, the DNA is TGCAGTGCTAGTCCCGGGGTTGACACCGGGGAGCTGTTTTTT. Translation: CSASPGVDTGELFF.

In the case of this clone: Additional DNA sequences in this sample encode the identical CDR3. This chain uses TRBV7-2 with TRBJ1-5; the D gene is possibly TRBD1 (5 bases). The germline gives CDR1 SGHTA, CDR2 FQGNSA. CDR3 length: 16 amino acids. Trimming stripped 0 bases from V and 0 bases from J, with 9 bases between. Here the CDR3 DNA reads TGTGCCAGCAGCTTAGCGGGGGGATATAGCAATCAGCCCCAGCATTTT. Amino acid sequence: CASSLAGGYSNQPQHF. The full variable domain, with the rest looked up from reference TRBV7-2 and TRBJ1-5, is GAGVSQSPSNKVTEKGKDVELRCDPISGHTALYWYRQSLGQGLEFLIYFQGNSAPDKSGLPSDRFSAERTGGSVSTLTIQRTQQEDSAVYLCASSLAGGYSNQPQHFGDGTRLSIL.

This chain joins TRBV7-2 and TRBJ1-5, with 7 bases that match TRBD1. V gave up 5 bases and J gave up 7 bases; unmatched junction bases: 8. CDR3 size: 14 residues. CDR1 and CDR2 (germline): SGHTA, FQGNSA. The CDR3 protein is CASSRPGGFQPQHF. CDR3 nucleotides: TGTGCCAGCAGCCGTCCAGGGGGATTCCAGCCCCAGCATTTT.

The rearrangement uses TRBV20-1 and TRBJ2-7; 11 bases align to TRBD2. The CDR3 loop spans 15 amino acids. V shed 3 bases and J 1 base; nucleotides not matched to a gene: 5. Per the germline V gene, CDR1 is DFQATT and CDR2 is SNEGSKA (reference sequence). The CDR3, as DNA: TGCAGTGCTAGTAAGGGACTAGCGGATTCCTACGAGCAGTACTTC. Translating it yields CSASKGLADSYEQYF.